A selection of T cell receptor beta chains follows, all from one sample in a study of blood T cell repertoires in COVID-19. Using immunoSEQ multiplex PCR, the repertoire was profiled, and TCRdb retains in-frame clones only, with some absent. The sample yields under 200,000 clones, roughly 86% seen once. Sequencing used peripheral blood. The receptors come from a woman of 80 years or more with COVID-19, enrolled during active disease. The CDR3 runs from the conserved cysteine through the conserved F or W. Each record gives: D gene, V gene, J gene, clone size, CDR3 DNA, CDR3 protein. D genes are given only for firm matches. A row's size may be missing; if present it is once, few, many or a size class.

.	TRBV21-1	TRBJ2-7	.	TGTGCCAGCAGCAAAGAGGGACTAGCGGGATTATACTACGAGCAGTACTTC	CASSKEGLAGLYYEQYF
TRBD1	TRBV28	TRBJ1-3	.	TGTGCCAGCAGGTCGGCCGGACAGGTCGCTGGAAACACCATATATTTT	CASRSAGQVAGNTIYF
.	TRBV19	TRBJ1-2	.	TGTGCCAGTACCCTCAGGGCAGCCTATGGCTACACCTTC	CASTLRAAYGYTF
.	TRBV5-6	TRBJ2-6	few	TGTGCCAGCAGCTTAGGAGTCTCTGGGGCCAACGTCCTGACTTTC	CASSLGVSGANVLTF
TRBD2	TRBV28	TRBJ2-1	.	TGTGCCAGCAGTTCCCCCAAAGCGGGAGGGCCCCATGAGCAGTTCTTC	CASSSPKAGGPHEQFF
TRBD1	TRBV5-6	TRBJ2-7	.	TGTGCCAGCAGCGGGGGACAGGGGGAAGCTTACTTC	CASSGGQGEAYF
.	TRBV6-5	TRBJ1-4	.	TGTGCCAGCAGTCCTCAGGGTGAAAAACTGTTTTTT	CASSPQGEKLFF
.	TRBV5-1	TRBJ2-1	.	TGCGCCAGCAGCTTGGCAGGGCCCAGCTCCTACAATGAGCAGTTCTTC	CASSLAGPSSYNEQFF
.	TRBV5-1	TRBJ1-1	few	TGCGCCAGCAGCTTTGGGGGAGGCACTGAAGCTTTCTTT	CASSFGGGTEAFF
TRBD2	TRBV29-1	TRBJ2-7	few	TGCAGCGTTGTATCCCAGCGGGAGTATGAGCAGTACTTC	CSVVSQREYEQYF
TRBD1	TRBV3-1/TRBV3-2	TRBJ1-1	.	TGTGCCGCAAGGACAGGGGGCTACACTGAAGCTTTCTTT	CAARTGGYTEAFF
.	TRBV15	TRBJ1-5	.	TGTGCCACCAGCAGAGGGGAGGCGAGCAATCAGCCCCAGCATTTT	CATSRGEASNQPQHF
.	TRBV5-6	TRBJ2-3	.	TGTGCCAGCAGCTTGTCCCTTGGCGGCAGGGGTATAGATACGCAGTATTTT	CASSLSLGGRGIDTQYF
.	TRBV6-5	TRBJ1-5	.	TGTGCCAGCAGTTACTCGCCAGGGCGCGGGCCCCAGCATTTT	CASSYSPGRGPQHF
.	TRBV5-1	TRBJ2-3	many	TGCGCCAGCAGCTTGTCCCAGAGCACAGATACGCAGTATTTT	CASSLSQSTDTQYF
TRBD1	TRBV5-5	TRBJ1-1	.	TGTGCCAGCAGGGGACAGGGCGCGAACACTGAAGCTTTCTTT	CASRGQGANTEAFF
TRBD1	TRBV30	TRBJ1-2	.	TGTGCCTGGAGTGTACTGACGGGACAGGGTGGCTACACCTTC	CAWSVLTGQGGYTF
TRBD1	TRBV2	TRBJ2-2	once	TGTGCCAGCAGCGGACAGGGGGGGACCGGGGAGCTGTTTTTT	CASSGQGGTGELFF
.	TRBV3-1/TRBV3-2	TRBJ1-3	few	TGTGCCAGCAGCCGCCGAGGAGGCTACTCTGGAAACACCATATATTTT	CASSRRGGYSGNTIYF
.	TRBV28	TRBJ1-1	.	TGTGCCAGCAGTTTACAGGAGAACACTGAAGCTTTCTTT	CASSLQENTEAFF
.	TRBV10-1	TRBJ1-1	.	TGCGCCAGCAGTGCACAATTCGACACTGAAGCTTTCTTT	CASSAQFDTEAFF
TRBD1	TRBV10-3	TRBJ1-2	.	TGTGCCATCAGTGAACTGACAGGGGATGGCTACACCTTC	CAISELTGDGYTF
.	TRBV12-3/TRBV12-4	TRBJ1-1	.	TGTGCCAGCAGCAGTCAGGAGGGCACTGAAGCTTTCTTT	CASSSQEGTEAFF